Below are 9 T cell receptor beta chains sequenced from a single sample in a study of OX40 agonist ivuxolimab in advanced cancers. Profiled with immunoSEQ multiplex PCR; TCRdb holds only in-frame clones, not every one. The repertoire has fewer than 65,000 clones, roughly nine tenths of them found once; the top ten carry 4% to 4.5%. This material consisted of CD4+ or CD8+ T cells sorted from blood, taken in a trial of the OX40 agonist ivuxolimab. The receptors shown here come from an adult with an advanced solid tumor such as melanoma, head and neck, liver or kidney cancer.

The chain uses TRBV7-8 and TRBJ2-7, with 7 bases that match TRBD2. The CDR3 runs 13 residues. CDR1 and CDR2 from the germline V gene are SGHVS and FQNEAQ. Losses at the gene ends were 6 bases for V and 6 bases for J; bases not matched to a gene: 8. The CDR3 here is CASSLVGGFEQYF. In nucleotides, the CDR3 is TGTGCCAGCAGTCTAGTGGGAGGGTTCGAGCAGTACTTC.

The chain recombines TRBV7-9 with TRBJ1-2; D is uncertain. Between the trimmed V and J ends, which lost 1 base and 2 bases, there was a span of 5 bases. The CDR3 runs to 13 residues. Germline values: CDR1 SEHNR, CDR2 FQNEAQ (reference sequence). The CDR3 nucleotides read TGTGCCAGCAGCTTAGTTCAGAACTATGGCTACACCTTC. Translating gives CASSLVQNYGYTF.

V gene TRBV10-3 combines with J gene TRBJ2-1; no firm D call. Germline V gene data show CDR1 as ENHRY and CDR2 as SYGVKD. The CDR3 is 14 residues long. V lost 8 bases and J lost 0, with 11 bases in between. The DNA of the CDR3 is TGTGCCATCGGGGTGCAGAGCTCCTACAATGAGCAGTTCTTC. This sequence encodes CAIGVQSSYNEQFF.

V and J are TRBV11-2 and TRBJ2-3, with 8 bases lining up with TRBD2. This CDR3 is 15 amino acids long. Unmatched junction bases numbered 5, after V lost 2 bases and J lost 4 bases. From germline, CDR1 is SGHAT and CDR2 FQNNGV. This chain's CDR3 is CASSLSSGSADTQYF. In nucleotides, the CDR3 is TGTGCCAGCAGCTTATCAAGCGGGAGTGCAGATACGCAGTATTTT.

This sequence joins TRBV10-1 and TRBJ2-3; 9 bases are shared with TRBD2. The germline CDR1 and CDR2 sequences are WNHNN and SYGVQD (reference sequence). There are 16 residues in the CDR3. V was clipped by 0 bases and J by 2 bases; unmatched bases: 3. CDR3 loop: CASSESRGGTTDTQYF. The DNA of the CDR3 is TGCGCCAGCAGTGAGTCGCGGGGGGGGACCACAGATACGCAGTATTTT.

CDR3: CASSETPSLDRGNQPQHF. CDR3 in DNA: TGTGCCAGCAGTGAAACCCCCTCGTTGGACAGAGGCAATCAGCCCCAGCATTTT. The chain employs TRBV2 and TRBJ1-5, with D possibly matching TRBD1 (6 bases). Trimming removed 2 bases at V and 2 bases at J, with 19 bases between. This CDR3 contains 18 residues. CDR1 SNHLY and CDR2 FYNNEI come from the germline V gene.

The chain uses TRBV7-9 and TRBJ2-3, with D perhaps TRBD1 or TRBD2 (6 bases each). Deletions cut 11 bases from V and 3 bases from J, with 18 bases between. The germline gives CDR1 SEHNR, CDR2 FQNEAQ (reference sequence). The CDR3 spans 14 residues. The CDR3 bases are TGTGCCGAGGGGGGATATGCGGAGACAGATACGCAGTATTTT. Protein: CAEGGYAETDTQYF.

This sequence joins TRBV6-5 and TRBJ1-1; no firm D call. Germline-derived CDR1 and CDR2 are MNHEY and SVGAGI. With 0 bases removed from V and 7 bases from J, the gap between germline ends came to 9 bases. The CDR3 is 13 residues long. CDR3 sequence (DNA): TGTGCCAGCAGTTACTCGAGGGCTGGTGAAGCTTTCTTT. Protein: CASSYSRAGEAFF.

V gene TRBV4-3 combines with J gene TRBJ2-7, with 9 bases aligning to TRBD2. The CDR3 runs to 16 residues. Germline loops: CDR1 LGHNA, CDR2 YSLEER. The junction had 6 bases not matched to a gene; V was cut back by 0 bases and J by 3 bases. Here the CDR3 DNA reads TGCGCCAGCAGCCAAGAGCCCTCAGCGGGAGGCTACGAGCAGTACTTC. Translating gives CASSQEPSAGGYEQYF.